The T cell receptor beta chain described here comes from a study of cytomegalovirus exposure and HLA in healthy donors. Trimming stripped 7 bases from V and 0 bases from J, with 13 bases between. The germline V gene has CDR1 SQVTM and CDR2 ANQGSEA. The CDR3 runs 13 residues. 13 Jbeta primers and 60 Vbeta primers were used for the PCR. The repertoire was sequenced with immunoSEQ multiplex PCR; TCRdb's copy has only in-frame clones and lacks some. The sample lists about 160,000 clones; roughly 79% were seen once. The sample consisted of PBMCs. This chain connects TRBV29-1 to TRBJ2-7, with D perhaps TRBD2 (5 bases). This TCR came from a woman aged 40 to 49 in good health and CMV-seropositive. The CDR3 sequence is CSAAGISSYEQYF. The CDR3 bases are TGCAGCGCCGCCGGGATCAGCTCCTACGAGCAGTACTTC.